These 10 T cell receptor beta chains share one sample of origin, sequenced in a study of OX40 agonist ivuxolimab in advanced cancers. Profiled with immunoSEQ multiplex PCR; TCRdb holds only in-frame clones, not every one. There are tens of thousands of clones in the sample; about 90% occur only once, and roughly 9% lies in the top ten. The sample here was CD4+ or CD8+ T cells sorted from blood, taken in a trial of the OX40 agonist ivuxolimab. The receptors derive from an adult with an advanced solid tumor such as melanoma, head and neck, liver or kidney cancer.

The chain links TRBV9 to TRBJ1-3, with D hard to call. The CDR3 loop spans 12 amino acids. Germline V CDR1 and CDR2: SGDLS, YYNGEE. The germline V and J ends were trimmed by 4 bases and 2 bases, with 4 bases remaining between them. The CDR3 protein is CASSPAGNTIYF. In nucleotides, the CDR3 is TGTGCCAGCAGCCCGGCTGGAAACACCATATATTTT.

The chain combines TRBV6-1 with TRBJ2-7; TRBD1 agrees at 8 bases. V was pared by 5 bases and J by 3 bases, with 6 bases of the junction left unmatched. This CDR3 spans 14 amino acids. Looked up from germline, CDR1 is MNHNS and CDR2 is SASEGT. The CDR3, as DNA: TGTGCCAGCAGTCTGACAGGGGACTTCTACGAGCAGTACTTC. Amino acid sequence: CASSLTGDFYEQYF.

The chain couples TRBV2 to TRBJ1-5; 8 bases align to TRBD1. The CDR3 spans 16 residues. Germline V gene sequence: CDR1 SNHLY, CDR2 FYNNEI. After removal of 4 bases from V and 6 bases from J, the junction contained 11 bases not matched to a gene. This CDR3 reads CASSAPGQGAGQPQHF. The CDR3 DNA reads TGTGCCAGCAGTGCCCCTGGGCAGGGGGCGGGTCAGCCCCAGCATTTT. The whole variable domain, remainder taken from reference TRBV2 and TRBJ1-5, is EPEVTQTPSHQVTQMGQEVILRCVPISNHLYFYWYRQILGQKVEFLVSFYNNEISEKSEIFDDQFSVERPDGSNFTLKIRSTKLEDSAMYFCASSAPGQGAGQPQHFGDGTRLSIL.

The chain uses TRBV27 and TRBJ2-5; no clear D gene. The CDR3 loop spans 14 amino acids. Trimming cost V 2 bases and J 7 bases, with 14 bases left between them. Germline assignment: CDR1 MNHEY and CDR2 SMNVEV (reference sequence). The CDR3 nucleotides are TGTGCCAGCAGTTTAAAGGGCGCGGCGTGGACCCAGTACTTC. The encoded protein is CASSLKGAAWTQYF.

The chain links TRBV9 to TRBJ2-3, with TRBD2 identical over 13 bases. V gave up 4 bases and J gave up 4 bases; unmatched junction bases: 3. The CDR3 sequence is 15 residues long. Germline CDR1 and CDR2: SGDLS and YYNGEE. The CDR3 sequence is CASSTSGGAADTQYF. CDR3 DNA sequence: TGTGCCAGCAGCACTAGCGGGGGGGCCGCAGATACGCAGTATTTT.

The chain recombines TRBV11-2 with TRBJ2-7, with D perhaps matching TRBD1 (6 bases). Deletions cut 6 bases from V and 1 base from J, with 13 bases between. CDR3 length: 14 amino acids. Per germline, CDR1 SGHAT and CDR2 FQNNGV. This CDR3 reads CASSFTGYSYEQYF. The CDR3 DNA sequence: TGTGCCAGCAGTTTTACAGGGTATTCCTACGAGCAGTACTTC.

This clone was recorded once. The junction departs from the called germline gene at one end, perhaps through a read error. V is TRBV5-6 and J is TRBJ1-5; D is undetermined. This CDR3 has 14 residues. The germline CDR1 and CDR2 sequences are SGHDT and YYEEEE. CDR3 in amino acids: CASSLDLHIKPQHF. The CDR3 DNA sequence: TGTGCCAGCAGTTTGGACCTCCACATCAAGCCCCAGCATTTT.

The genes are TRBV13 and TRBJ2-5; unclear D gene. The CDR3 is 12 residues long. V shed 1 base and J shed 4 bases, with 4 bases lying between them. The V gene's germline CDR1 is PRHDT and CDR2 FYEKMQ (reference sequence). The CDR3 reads CASSLVSETQYF. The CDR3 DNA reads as TGTGCCAGCAGCTTAGTCTCAGAGACCCAGTACTTC.

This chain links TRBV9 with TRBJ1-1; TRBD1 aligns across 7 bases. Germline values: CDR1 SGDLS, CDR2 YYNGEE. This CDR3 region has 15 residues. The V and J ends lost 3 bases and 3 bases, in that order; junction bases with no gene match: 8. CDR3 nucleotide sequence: TGTGCCAGCAGCGCCTACGACAGGGTGGACACTGAAGCTTTCTTT. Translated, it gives CASSAYDRVDTEAFF.

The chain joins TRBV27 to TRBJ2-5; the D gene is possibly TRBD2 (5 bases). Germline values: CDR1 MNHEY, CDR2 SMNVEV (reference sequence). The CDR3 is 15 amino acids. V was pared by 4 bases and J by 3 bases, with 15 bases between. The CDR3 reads CASSWTGRTEETQYF. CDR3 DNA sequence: TGTGCCAGCAGTTGGACGGGGAGAACCGAAGAGACCCAGTACTTC.